These 6 T cell receptor beta chains were all obtained from the same sample, sequenced in a study of metastatic and nonmetastatic thyroid tumors. TCRdb re-called the PCR reads with MiXCR. Of 25,000 to 35,000 clones in the sample, roughly 30% are singletons; the top ten hold approximately 30%. All patients were treatment-naive before thyroid surgery. Sequenced sample: blood. The source of these receptors is a female donor with papillary thyroid cancer or a benign thyroid nodule (not recorded which). Some clones in this sample may be carry-over from other donors' samples.

The genes are TRBV11-2 and TRBJ2-5, with D maybe TRBD1 (6 bases). The germline V gene has CDR1 SGHAT and CDR2 FQNNGV. This CDR3 is 15 amino acids long. Trimming shortened V by 5 bases and J by 2 bases, and 15 bases separated the two germline ends. In DNA, the CDR3 is TGTGCCAGCAGCCAAGAACAGGGATTTCAAGAGACCCAGTACTTC. This codes for CASSQEQGFQETQYF.

This clone has ten or more counts. V is TRBV6-1 and J is TRBJ2-1; perhaps TRBD2 as D (6 bases). V was cut by 6 bases and J by 5 bases, with 17 bases left in between. Germline values: CDR1 MNHNS, CDR2 SASEGT. The CDR3 sequence is 15 residues long. The DNA of the CDR3 is TGTGCCAGCAGCCGGAGCGGGCCAGTAAACAATGAGCAGTTCTTC. Protein: CASSRSGPVNNEQFF.

This clone was observed a handful of times. The chain links TRBV29-1 to TRBJ2-7; D might be TRBD1 (6 bases). V was pared by 6 bases and J by 2 bases, with 17 bases between. The CDR3 has 14 residues. Germline V gene data show CDR1 as SQVTM and CDR2 as ANQGSEA. The CDR3 nucleotides are TGCAGCGTGGCCTATGGTGCAGGGGCCTACGAGCAGTACTTC. Translating it yields CSVAYGAGAYEQYF.

The gene calls are TRBV11-1 and TRBJ2-2; tentative D call: TRBD2 (5 bases). This CDR3 comprises 14 residues. Trimming removed 5 bases at V and 17 bases at J, with 24 bases between. Per the germline V gene, CDR1 is SGHAT and CDR2 is FQDESV (reference sequence). CDR3 loop: CASSPLERPGRCFF. CDR3 sequence (DNA): TGTGCCAGCAGCCCCCTGGAGAGGCCGGGGAGATGTTTTTTT.

This clone was picked up a small number of times. The germline gene is not matched at one end of the junction; a read error may be the cause. The chain recombines TRBV9 with TRBJ1-1; TRBD1 matches at 7 bases. The germline CDR1 and CDR2 sequences are SGDLS and YYNGEE. The CDR3 is 12 residues long. The CDR3 DNA reads as TGTGCAAGCGGGGGACAGAACACTGTAGCTTTCTTT. It encodes CASGGQNTVAFF.

Ten or more counts support this clone. The chain links TRBV9 to TRBJ2-2; weak D call: TRBD1 (5 bases). The CDR3 spans 14 residues. V dropped 9 bases and J dropped 0 bases, with 12 bases sitting between them. The V gene's germline CDR1 is SGDLS and CDR2 YYNGEE. CDR3 amino acids: CATTGPTNTGELFF. The CDR3 DNA is TGTGCCACCACAGGACCGACGAACACCGGGGAGCTGTTTTTT.